This entry describes one T cell receptor (beta chain). Antigen unknown. This entry comes from a study of shared clonotypes between healthy human individuals. Selected positively for CCR7 and CD45RO-negative, naive CD8 cells excluded terminally differentiated effector memory CD45RA+ cells. The CDR3 has 13 residues. Per the germline V gene, CDR1 is SEHNR and CDR2 is FQNEAQ (reference sequence). Trimming removed 0 bases from V and 8 bases from J, with 10 bases in between. In the original analysis: ImmunoSEQ supplied junction-only sequences lacking quality scores, so filtering was different. The protocol was immunoSEQ multiplex PCR, while the TCRdb copy is restricted to in-frame clones and leaves out a portion. The DNA was the basis for D and trimming; V, J and clone size are from that table. The sample carries about 2 million clones, approximately 95% recorded once. Study observations and caveats: Sampling covered nothing but blood. Tissue TCR repertoires likely differ from those found in blood.

The chain uses TRBV7-9 and TRBJ1-2, with no clear D. This clonotype was obtained from a man in his late teens or twenties in good health. The material sequenced was naive CD8+ T cells sorted from blood. The CDR3 sequence is CASSLAFEWGYTF. The CDR3 coding sequence is TGTGCCAGCAGCTTAGCTTTCGAATGGGGCTACACCTTC. Combining the CDR3 with reference TRBV7-9 and TRBJ1-2 gives the whole variable domain DTGVSQNPRHKITKRGQNVTFRCDPISEHNRLYWYRQTLGQGPEFLTYFQNEAQLEKSRLLSDRFSAERPKGSFSTLEIQRTEQGDSAMYLCASSLAFEWGYTFGSGTRLTVV.